Presented here are 14 T cell receptor beta chains from one specimen sequenced in a study of CD8+CD57+ T cells in acquired aplastic anemia. Template material for TCR beta VDJ and CDR3 profiling consisted of genomic DNA. TCRdb used MiXCR to reprocess the reads, holding one entry per CDR3 protein. The data contain a few hundred thousand distinct CDR3 sequences, 55% to 70% of them singletons. The sequencing input was sorted CD4+, CD8+, or CD8+CD57+ T cells (not recorded which) from PBMCs. These receptors all stem from a human donor in good health, serving as a control.

This clonotype was counted many times. The chain has TRBV6-5 and TRBJ1-4; TRBD1 matches at 7 bases. V was pared by 1 base and J by 4 bases, with 6 bases of the junction left unmatched. CDR3 size: 16 residues. Germline V gene sequence: CDR1 MNHEY, CDR2 SVGAGI. The CDR3 DNA reads as TGTGCCAGCAGTTACTTGAGGACAGGTTTTAATGAAAAACTGTTTTTT. Its protein product is CASSYLRTGFNEKLFF.

This clonotype showed up many times. This rearrangement joins TRBV7-2 to TRBJ1-5; tentatively, D is TRBD1 (6 bases). The CDR3 runs 14 residues. Germline V gene lookup returns CDR1 SGHTA and CDR2 FQGNSA. With 9 bases removed from V and 4 bases from J, the gap between germline ends came to 16 bases. The CDR3 is CASHNAGANQPQHF. CDR3 sequence (DNA): TGTGCCAGTCACAATGCGGGGGCGAATCAGCCCCAGCATTTT.

This chain connects TRBV12-5 to TRBJ1-1, with D uncertain. This CDR3 contains 13 residues. Germline V CDR1 and CDR2: LGHNT, FRNRAP. The CDR3 DNA follows: TGTGCCAGCAGTTGGGCCGGGCTCACTGAAGCTTTCTTT. Encoded protein: CASSWAGLTEAFF.

This chain connects TRBV20-1 to TRBJ1-1; TRBD1 might be the D (5 bases). Trimming removed 5 bases from V and 6 bases from J, with 19 bases in between. CDR1 and CDR2 from the germline V gene are DFQATT and SNEGSKA (reference sequence). The CDR3 consists of 14 residues. Written as DNA, the CDR3 is TGCAGTGCTCGGACTAGCGGGGCACGGTCTGAAGCTTTCTTT. Its translation is CSARTSGARSEAFF.

This clonotype was detected many times. The J gene is TRBJ1-2, the V gene TRBV6-2 or TRBV6-3, with a tentative D call TRBD1 (6 bases). The germline CDR1 and CDR2 sequences are MNHEY and SVGEGT. V lost 3 bases and J lost 2, with 13 bases in between. The CDR3 runs to 15 residues. This CDR3 reads CASSYSQGRNYGYTF. The CDR3, as DNA: TGTGCCAGCAGTTATTCGCAGGGGCGCAACTATGGCTACACCTTC.

The J gene is TRBJ2-1, the V gene TRBV29-1; either TRBD1 or TRBD2 may fit D (5 bases each). The CDR3 consists of 14 residues. Trimming took 2 bases from V and 0 from J, leaving 8 bases between them. Per germline, CDR1 SQVTM and CDR2 ANQGSEA. CDR3 bases: TGCAGCGTTGAAAGAGGGGTCTCCTACAATGAGCAGTTCTTC. This translates into CSVERGVSYNEQFF.

On this clonotype: This clone may be a read error of a much larger clone one base away. The chain links TRBV6-1 to TRBJ1-5; 11 nucleotides agree with TRBD1. Germline V gives CDR1 MNHNS, CDR2 SASEGT. This CDR3 contains 15 residues. The CDR3 nucleotides read TGTGCCAGCAGCCTTCAGGGACAGGGGGTTCAGCCCCAGCGTTTT. Protein sequence: CASSLQGQGVQPQRF.

A note on this clonotype: At one end, the junction sequence differs from germline, possibly due to a read error. This chain joins TRBV2 and TRBJ1-6; 9 nucleotides agree with TRBD1. Germline V gene lookup returns CDR1 SNHLY and CDR2 FYNNEI. The CDR3 has 14 amino acids. In DNA form, the CDR3 reads TGTGCCAGCAGCTTAGGACAGGGGAGATACGAGCACCACTTC. Its protein is CASSLGQGRYEHHF.

On this clonotype: Germline is not matched at one junction end, which may reflect a read error. The chain joins TRBV20-1 to TRBJ1-4; D uncertain. Germline V gene lookup returns CDR1 DFQATT and CDR2 SNEGSKA (reference sequence). The CDR3 totals 11 residues. CDR3 sequence reads: CSASGGEKLFF. The CDR3 DNA reads as TGCAGTGCTAGCGGAGGCGAAAAGCTGTTTTTT.

To note about this clonotype: This likely comes from a read error, as the CDR3 has no conserved phenylalanine or tryptophan at its end. No DNA is shown, since the ends of the CDR3 on it are uncertain; the CDR3 is the one TCRdb lists. This sequence joins TRBV10-3 and TRBJ1-2; whether TRBD1, the table's D call, matches the DNA was not checked. Germline V CDR1 and CDR2: ENHRY, SYGVKD. The CDR3 adds up to 18 amino acids, both ends counted. CDR3 amino acids: CAISEGAEGQYFGPGTRL.

This clonotype has a count of ten or more. The rearrangement uses TRBV6-5 and TRBJ1-3; D gene uncertain. Deletions cut 8 bases from V and 4 bases from J, with 18 bases between. The CDR3 is 15 residues long. The germline V gene has CDR1 MNHEY and CDR2 SVGAGI. The CDR3 spells CASSEGPESGNTIYF. CDR3 nucleotide sequence: TGTGCCAGCTCAGAAGGTCCGGAGTCGGGAAACACCATATATTTT.

This clonotype has ten or more counts. J is TRBJ1-2 and V is TRBV19; D possibly corresponds to TRBD1 (6 bases). The CDR3 totals 12 residues. The germline gives CDR1 LNHDA, CDR2 SQIVND (reference sequence). Trimming took off 6 bases at V and 8 bases at J, with 13 bases between the two ends. CDR3 coding DNA: TGTGCCAGTAGACGACAGGCCGAAGGCTACACCTTC. It encodes CASRRQAEGYTF.

The V call is TRBV7-7, the J call TRBJ1-1; D may be TRBD1 (5 bases). This CDR3 contains 16 residues. Germline CDR1 SSHAT, CDR2 FNYEAQ (reference sequence). The V end was cut by 8 bases, the J end by 11 bases, with 30 bases between. CDR3 residues: CASSGPHPGANVLAFF. The CDR3 DNA sequence: TGTGCCAGCTCAGGTCCGCACCCTGGGGCCAACGTCCTGGCTTTCTTT.

This clonotype was seen repeatedly, ten times or more. This chain joins TRBV15 and TRBJ1-4; D unclear. Looked up from germline, CDR1 is LNHNV and CDR2 is YYDKDF (reference sequence). Trimming removed 6 bases at V and 8 bases at J, with 13 bases between. This CDR3 is 13 amino acids long. CDR3 sequence reads: CATRALFKEKLFF. CDR3 DNA sequence: TGTGCCACCAGGGCGCTTTTTAAGGAAAAACTGTTTTTT.